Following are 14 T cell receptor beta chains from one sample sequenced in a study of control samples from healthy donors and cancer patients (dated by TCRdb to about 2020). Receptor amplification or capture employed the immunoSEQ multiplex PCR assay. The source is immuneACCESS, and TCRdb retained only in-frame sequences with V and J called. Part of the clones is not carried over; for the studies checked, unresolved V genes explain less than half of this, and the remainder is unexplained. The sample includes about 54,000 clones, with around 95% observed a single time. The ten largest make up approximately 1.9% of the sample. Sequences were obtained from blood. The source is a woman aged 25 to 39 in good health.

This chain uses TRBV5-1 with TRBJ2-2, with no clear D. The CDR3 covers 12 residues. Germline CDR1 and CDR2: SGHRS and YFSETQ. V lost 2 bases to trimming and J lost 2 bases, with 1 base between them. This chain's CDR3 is CASSLNTGELFF. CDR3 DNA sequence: TGCGCCAGCAGCTTAAACACCGGGGAGCTGTTTTTT.

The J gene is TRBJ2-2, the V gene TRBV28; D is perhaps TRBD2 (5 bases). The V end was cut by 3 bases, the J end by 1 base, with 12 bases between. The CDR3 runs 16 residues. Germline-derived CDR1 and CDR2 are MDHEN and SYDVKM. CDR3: CASSFLQRRNTGELFF. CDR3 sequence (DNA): TGTGCCAGCAGTTTCCTCCAGCGGAGGAACACCGGGGAGCTGTTTTTT. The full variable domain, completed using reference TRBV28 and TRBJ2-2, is DVKVTQSSRYLVKRTGEKVFLECVQDMDHENMFWYRQDPGLGLRLIYFSYDVKMKEKGDIPEGYSVSREKKERFSLILESASTNQTSMYLCASSFLQRRNTGELFFGEGSRLTVL.

The CDR3 DNA sequence: TGTGCCAGCGGCACAACCTACGAGCAGTACTTC. Its protein product is CASGTTYEQYF. The chain employs TRBV12-3 or TRBV12-4 and TRBJ2-7; no clear D. This CDR3 comprises 11 residues. Between the trimmed V and J ends, which lost 8 bases and 2 bases, there was a span of 7 bases.

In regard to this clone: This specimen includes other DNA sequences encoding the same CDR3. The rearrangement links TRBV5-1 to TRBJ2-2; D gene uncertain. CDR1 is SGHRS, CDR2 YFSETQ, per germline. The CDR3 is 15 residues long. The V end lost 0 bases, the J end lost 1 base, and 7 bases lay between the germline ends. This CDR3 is CASSLAGGNTGELFF. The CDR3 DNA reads TGCGCCAGCAGCTTGGCCGGTGGGAACACCGGGGAGCTGTTTTTT.

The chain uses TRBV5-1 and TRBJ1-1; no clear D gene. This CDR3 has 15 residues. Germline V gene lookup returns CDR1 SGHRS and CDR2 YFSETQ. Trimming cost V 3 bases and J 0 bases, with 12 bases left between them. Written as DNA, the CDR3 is TGCGCCAGCAGCTCGGAACAGTGGATGAACACTGAAGCTTTCTTT. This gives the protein CASSSEQWMNTEAFF.

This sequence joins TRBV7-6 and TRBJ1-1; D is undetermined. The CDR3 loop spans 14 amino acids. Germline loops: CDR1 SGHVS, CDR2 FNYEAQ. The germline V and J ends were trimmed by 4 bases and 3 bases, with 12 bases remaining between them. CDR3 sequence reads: CASSSKDSYTEAFF. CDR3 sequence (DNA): TGTGCCAGCAGCTCGAAGGACTCCTACACTGAAGCTTTCTTT.

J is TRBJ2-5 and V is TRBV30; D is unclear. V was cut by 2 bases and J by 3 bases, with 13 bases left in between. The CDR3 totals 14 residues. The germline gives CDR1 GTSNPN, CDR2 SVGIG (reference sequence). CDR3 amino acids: CAWSFPGIEETQYF. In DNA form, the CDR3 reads TGTGCCTGGAGTTTCCCAGGTATCGAAGAGACCCAGTACTTC.

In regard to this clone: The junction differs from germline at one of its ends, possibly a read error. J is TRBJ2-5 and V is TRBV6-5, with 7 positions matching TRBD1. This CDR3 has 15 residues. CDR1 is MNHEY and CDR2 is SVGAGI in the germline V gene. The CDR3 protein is CSGTPRGRWEEIQYF. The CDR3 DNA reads TGTTCCGGCACTCCGAGGGGGCGATGGGAAGAGATCCAGTACTTC.

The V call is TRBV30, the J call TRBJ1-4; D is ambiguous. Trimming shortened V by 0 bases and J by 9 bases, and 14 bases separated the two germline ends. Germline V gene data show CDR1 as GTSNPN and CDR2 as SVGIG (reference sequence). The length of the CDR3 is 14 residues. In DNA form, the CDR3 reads TGTGCCTGGAGTGTAGCACCAATCGGGAAAAAACTGTTTTTT. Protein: CAWSVAPIGKKLFF.

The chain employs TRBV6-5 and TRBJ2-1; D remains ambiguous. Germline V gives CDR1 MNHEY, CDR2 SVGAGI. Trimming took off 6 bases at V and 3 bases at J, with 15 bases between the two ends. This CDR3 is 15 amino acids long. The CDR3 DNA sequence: TGTGCCAGCAGGTCTCGCGGAAACAACTACAATGAGCAGTTCTTC. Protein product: CASRSRGNNYNEQFF.

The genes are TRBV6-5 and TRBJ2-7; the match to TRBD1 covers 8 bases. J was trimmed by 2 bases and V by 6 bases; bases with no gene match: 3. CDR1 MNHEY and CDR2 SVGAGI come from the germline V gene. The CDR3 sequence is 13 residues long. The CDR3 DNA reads TGTGCCAGCAGACCGACAGGGGCCTACGAGCAGTACTTC. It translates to CASRPTGAYEQYF.

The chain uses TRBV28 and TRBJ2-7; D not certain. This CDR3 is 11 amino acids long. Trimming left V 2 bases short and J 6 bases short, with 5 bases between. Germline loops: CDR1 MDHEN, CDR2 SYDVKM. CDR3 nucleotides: TGTGCCAGCAGTTTACGAGTCGAGCAGTACTTC. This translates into CASSLRVEQYF.

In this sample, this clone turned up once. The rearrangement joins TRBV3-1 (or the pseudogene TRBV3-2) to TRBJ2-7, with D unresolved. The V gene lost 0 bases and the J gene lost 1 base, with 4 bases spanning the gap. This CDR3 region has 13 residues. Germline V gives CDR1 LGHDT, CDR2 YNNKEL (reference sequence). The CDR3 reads CASSQDRSYEQYF. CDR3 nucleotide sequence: TGTGCCAGCAGCCAAGACCGATCCTACGAGCAGTACTTC.

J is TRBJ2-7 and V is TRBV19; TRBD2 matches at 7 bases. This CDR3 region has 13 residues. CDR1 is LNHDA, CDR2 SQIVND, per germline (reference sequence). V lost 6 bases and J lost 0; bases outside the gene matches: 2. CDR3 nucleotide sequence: TGTGCCAGTAGCCCGGGGGGCTCCTACGAGCAGTACTTC. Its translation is CASSPGGSYEQYF.